These T cell receptor beta chains were read from a single sample in a study of identifying expanded T cells in peripheral blood. Sequenced by immunoSEQ multiplex PCR; TCRdb stores in-frame clones only, minus some. The repertoire holds around 76,000 clones, with roughly 90% as singletons. The sequencing sample was made of blood. These TCRs come from a person between 18 and 70 years old in good health. CDR3s include the opening cysteine and the closing phenylalanine or tryptophan. The order of the fields is clone size, J gene, D gene, V gene, CDR3 protein, CDR3 DNA. A D gene is named only where the DNA matches it firmly. Only some rows state a clone size, as once, few, many or a class for expanded clones.

. TRBJ1-5 TRBD1 TRBV30 CAWQRTGVNQPQHF TGTGCCTGGCAAAGGACAGGGGTAAATCAGCCCCAGCATTTT
. TRBJ2-7 . TRBV5-4 CASSLKGESSYEQYF TGTGCCAGCAGCTTGAAGGGGGAGAGCTCCTACGAGCAGTACTTC
. TRBJ2-1 . TRBV29-1 CSGRQAGGEQFF TGCAGCGGACGGCAAGCCGGCGGTGAGCAGTTCTTC
once TRBJ1-1 . TRBV6-5 CASSYSGSEAFF TGTGCCAGCAGTTACTCCGGCAGTGAAGCTTTCTTT
. TRBJ2-5 TRBD2 TRBV9 CASSASGRVQETQYF TGTGCCAGCAGTGCTAGCGGGAGGGTGCAAGAGACCCAGTACTTC
. TRBJ1-3 . TRBV6-6 CASLQGGGNTIYF TGTGCCAGCCTCCAGGGCGGTGGAAACACCATATATTTT
once TRBJ2-5 TRBD1 TRBV4-3 CASSLGTGGEETQYF TGCGCCAGCAGCCTCGGGACAGGGGGGGAAGAGACCCAGTACTTC
. TRBJ2-1 TRBD2 TRBV7-2 CASSLGGSSGGYNEQFF TGTGCCAGCAGCTTAGGGGGCAGTAGCGGGGGCTACAATGAGCAGTTCTTC
. TRBJ1-4 TRBD1 TRBV5-8 CASRTDRGPNEKLFF TGTGCCAGCAGAACTGACAGGGGGCCTAATGAAAAACTGTTTTTT
. TRBJ1-1 . TRBV6-5 CASSRTASAEAFF TGTGCCAGCAGCCGGACAGCATCGGCTGAAGCTTTCTTT
once TRBJ1-4 TRBD1 TRBV7-9 CASHRGEDEKLFF TGTGCCAGTCACAGGGGGGAGGATGAAAAACTGTTTTTT
. TRBJ2-5 . TRBV6-6 CASRDGRSVGETQYF TGTGCCAGCAGGGACGGAAGGTCGGTCGGGGAGACCCAGTACTTC
. TRBJ2-3 TRBD2 TRBV30 CAWSWGSGGPDTQYF TGTGCCTGGAGTTGGGGTAGCGGGGGACCAGATACGCAGTATTTT
. TRBJ2-6 . TRBV19 CASSYGSGANVLTF TGTGCCAGTAGCTACGGCTCTGGGGCCAACGTCCTGACTTTC
. TRBJ2-7 . TRBV28 CASTFGLGPYEQYF TGTGCCAGCACCTTCGGGCTAGGACCCTACGAGCAGTACTTC
. TRBJ1-2 . TRBV28 CASSLAQPRYGYTF TGTGCCAGCAGTTTAGCTCAGCCACGGTATGGCTACACCTTC
. TRBJ2-7 . TRBV27 CASSLRGSLNEQYF TGTGCCAGCAGTTTACGGGGGAGTCTCAACGAGCAGTACTTC
. TRBJ1-2 . TRBV7-9 CAIFGVGVSSNYGYTF TGTGCCATATTTGGAGTAGGAGTAAGTTCTAACTATGGCTACACCTTC
once TRBJ1-2 . TRBV6-5 CVVSLRGANYGYTF TGTGTCGTTAGTCTAAGGGGGGCTAACTATGGCTACACCTTC
. TRBJ2-3 . TRBV2 CASSREVGTDTQYF TGTGCCAGCAGCAGAGAGGTGGGGACAGATACGCAGTATTTT